This TCR beta chain was found in a study of neoadjuvant anti-PD-1 for oral cavity cancer. Study at large: Patients without progression received a fourth nivolumab dose around day 43, then surgical resection on days 50-56. Overall study results and limits: Post-nivolumab, blood T cell clonality was significantly elevated in non-responders.

The CDR3 spans 13 residues. Germline V gene sequence: CDR1 MNHEY, CDR2 SMNVEV (reference sequence). The V end lost 2 bases, the J end lost 4 bases, and 8 bases lay between the germline ends. The protocol was immunoSEQ multiplex PCR, while the TCRdb copy is restricted to in-frame clones and leaves out a portion. The sample holds roughly 15,000 clones, 55% to 65% seen once. Notes on this clone: No antigen is known for it.

The sequences come from PBMCs, collected before nivolumab (anti-PD-1) treatment. The rearrangement uses TRBV27 and TRBJ2-5; D may be TRBD1 or TRBD2 (6 bases each). This sequence originates from a person between 40 and 85 years old with oral cavity squamous cell carcinoma. The CDR3 here is CASSLPGAETQYF. Here the CDR3 DNA reads TGTGCCAGCAGTTTACCGGGGGCAGAGACCCAGTACTTC.